One sample yielded the 26 T cell receptor beta chains listed below, sequenced in a study of T cell responses to AZD1222 COVID-19 vaccine (dated by TCRdb to the early 2020s). The time point tag for this specimen amounts to: baseline before first vaccination. The library was generated by the immunoSEQ multiplex PCR assay. TCRdb carries this immuneACCESS record with in-frame sequences only. Its versions omit some clonotypes, under half of them owing to an unresolved V gene in the studies checked, with the rest unexplained. The sample has some 120,000 clones on record, 90% of them singletons. Of the sample, roughly 7% falls within the top ten clones. The material was peripheral blood, obtained on day 0 of AZD1222 vaccination. The source of these receptors is an adult in good health.

This clone appeared a single time. CDR3 sequence reads: CASAPGGNQPQHF. CDR3 bases: TGTGCCAGCGCACCAGGGGGCAATCAGCCCCAGCATTTT. This rearrangement joins TRBV28 to TRBJ1-5; tentative D call: TRBD1 (6 bases). The CDR3 spans 13 residues. V gave up 8 bases and J gave up 2 bases, with 10 bases separating them. The V gene's germline CDR1 is MDHEN and CDR2 SYDVKM.

The chain has TRBV4-2 and TRBJ2-1; a possible D gene is TRBD2 (6 bases). Germline V gene lookup returns CDR1 LGHNA and CDR2 YNFKEQ. V shed 3 bases and J shed 0 bases, with 12 bases lying between them. The CDR3 is 16 residues long. CDR3 DNA sequence: TGTGCCAGCAGCCACCTCGGGAGTCGCTCCTACAATGAGCAGTTCTTC. It specifies CASSHLGSRSYNEQFF.

Of note for this clone: A read error may account for a junction end that differs from germline. The chain links TRBV10-2 to TRBJ2-7; D perhaps matches TRBD1 (6 bases). This CDR3 region has 11 residues. CDR1 and CDR2 (germline): WSHSY, SAAADI. The CDR3 here is CACRGPGEQYF. The CDR3 coding sequence is TGCGCCTGCAGGGGTCCGGGCGAGCAGTACTTC.

The chain combines TRBV16 with TRBJ1-2, with 8 nucleotides matching TRBD1. The ends lost 4 bases at V and 7 bases at J; junction bases unmatched: 8. The CDR3 loop spans 14 amino acids. Germline CDR1 and CDR2: KGHSY and FQNENV. This CDR3 is CASSLLGTGGGYTF. For the CDR3, the DNA is TGTGCCAGCAGCCTCCTCGGGACAGGTGGTGGCTACACCTTC.

This chain links TRBV5-1 with TRBJ2-1; D is tentatively TRBD1 or TRBD2 (5 bases each). Germline V gene data show CDR1 as SGHRS and CDR2 as YFSETQ. CDR3 size: 14 residues. V was trimmed by 0 bases and J by 9 bases, leaving 13 bases between them. DNA of the CDR3: TGCGCCAGCAGCTTGGGGGGCCCGGGATCTGAGCAGTTCTTC. The encoded protein is CASSLGGPGSEQFF.

The rearrangement links TRBV4-1 to TRBJ2-7, with TRBD1 matching over 9 bases. The CDR3 is 16 amino acids. Germline V gene data show CDR1 as MGHRA and CDR2 as YSYEKL. V lost 2 bases and J lost 7; bases outside the gene matches: 12. In DNA, the CDR3 is TGCGCCAGCAGCCAACCAGTCCGGGACAGGGACAGGGAGCAGTACTTC. Translated, it gives CASSQPVRDRDREQYF.

The chain recombines TRBV29-1 with TRBJ2-7; 7 bases map to TRBD2. J lost 0 bases, V lost 5 bases, and 7 bases had no gene match. CDR1 and CDR2 (germline): SQVTM, ANQGSEA. CDR3 length: 14 residues. The CDR3 DNA sequence: TGCAGCGTTTCCGTGGGAGGGAGCTCCTACGAGCAGTACTTC. This translates into CSVSVGGSSYEQYF.

This clone has only one observation. The chain links TRBV29-1 to TRBJ1-5; 7 bases align to TRBD1. There are 13 residues in the CDR3. Losses at the gene ends were 4 bases for V and 4 bases for J; bases not matched to a gene: 4. Germline CDR1 SQVTM, CDR2 ANQGSEA. The CDR3 nucleotides read TGCAGCGTTGTTGAGGGGGCTAATCAGCCCCAGCATTTT. It encodes CSVVEGANQPQHF.

This clone was seen once. The chain combines TRBV10-3 with TRBJ1-1, with a possible D match to TRBD1 (5 bases). This CDR3 region has 12 residues. V gave up 6 bases and J gave up 14 bases, with 19 bases separating them. Looked up from germline, CDR1 is ENHRY and CDR2 is SYGVKD. The CDR3 DNA reads TGTGCCATCAGCCGGGACGGCGGGTCTGAGTTCTTT. This codes for CAISRDGGSEFF.

The rearrangement uses TRBV7-8 and TRBJ2-3; D not resolved. Germline V gene sequence: CDR1 SGHVS, CDR2 FQNEAQ. The V and J ends lost 1 base and 4 bases respectively, with 12 bases between them. The CDR3 is 15 amino acids. The CDR3 DNA reads as TGTGCCAGCAGCTTAGGACTGCCCGGACCAGATACGCAGTATTTT. Amino acids: CASSLGLPGPDTQYF.

The CDR3 region has the DNA TGTGCCAGCGGGGGGCCTCTGTCAGATACGCAGTATTTT. Its protein product is CASGGPLSDTQYF. The chain employs TRBV11-1 and TRBJ2-3; D tentatively fits TRBD1 or TRBD2 (6 bases each). The V and J ends lost 8 bases and 4 bases respectively, with 13 bases between them. This CDR3 region has 13 residues. Germline CDR1 is SGHAT and CDR2 is FQDESV (reference sequence).

V and J are TRBV3-1 (or the pseudogene TRBV3-2) and TRBJ2-5; possible D gene TRBD2, 5 bases. V was shortened by 8 bases and J by 1 base, with 14 bases between the two germline ends. The CDR3 length is 14 residues. Germline CDR1 reads LGHDT; CDR2 reads YNNKEL (reference sequence). CDR3 bases: TGTGCCAGCCGCCTCGAAGGGAGCCAAGAGACCCAGTACTTC. As protein: CASRLEGSQETQYF.

V gene TRBV6-5 combines with J gene TRBJ1-1; no firm D call. The CDR3 contains 15 residues. The V and J ends lost 6 bases and 4 bases respectively, with 18 bases between them. CDR1 and CDR2 (germline): MNHEY, SVGAGI. The CDR3 spells CASREDGHPATEAFF. Here the CDR3 DNA reads TGTGCCAGCAGAGAGGACGGCCATCCAGCCACTGAAGCTTTCTTT.

V gene TRBV28 combines with J gene TRBJ1-5, with TRBD1 matching over 10 bases. CDR1 and CDR2 (germline): MDHEN, SYDVKM. V shed 5 bases, J shed 3 bases, and the junction held 7 bases outside the gene matches. This CDR3 is 16 amino acids long. The CDR3 sequence: CASSPRDRGLNQPQHF. The CDR3, as DNA: TGTGCCAGCAGTCCCCGGGACAGGGGACTCAATCAGCCCCAGCATTTT. Variable domain in full (rest from reference TRBV28 and TRBJ1-5): DVKVTQSSRYLVKRTGEKVFLECVQDMDHENMFWYRQDPGLGLRLIYFSYDVKMKEKGDIPEGYSVSREKKERFSLILESASTNQTSMYLCASSPRDRGLNQPQHFGDGTRLSIL.

The gene calls are TRBV5-5 and TRBJ2-5; 8 bases fit TRBD2. Losses at the gene ends were 0 bases for V and 5 bases for J; bases not matched to a gene: 9. CDR3 length: 16 residues. Germline V gene data show CDR1 as SGHKS and CDR2 as YYEKEE (reference sequence). The CDR3 sequence: CASSLVAGLFQETQYF. CDR3 coding DNA: TGTGCCAGCAGCTTGGTAGCGGGACTGTTCCAGGAGACCCAGTACTTC.

The rearrangement joins TRBV29-1 to TRBJ1-2; D unresolved. Deletions cut 6 bases from V and 0 bases from J, with 11 bases between. The germline V gene encodes CDR1 SQVTM and CDR2 ANQGSEA. The CDR3 sequence is 13 residues long. In DNA form, the CDR3 reads TGCAGCGTCCAAGGCCATACTAACTATGGCTACACCTTC. Protein: CSVQGHTNYGYTF.

The V call is TRBV9, the J call TRBJ2-3; 13 positions agree with TRBD2. This CDR3 contains 17 residues. The V gene end was trimmed by 0 bases and the J gene end by 3 bases; junction bases not matched to a gene: 4. Germline V gene sequence: CDR1 SGDLS, CDR2 YYNGEE. CDR3 sequence: CASSVAGTSGTTDTQYF. The DNA of the CDR3 is TGTGCCAGCAGCGTAGCAGGGACTAGCGGGACTACAGATACGCAGTATTTT.

V usage is TRBV5-1 and J usage is TRBJ2-2; 13 bases map to TRBD2. The CDR3 has 15 residues. Germline-derived CDR1 and CDR2 are SGHRS and YFSETQ. Trimming took 5 bases from V and 6 from J; bases not matched to a gene: 4. The CDR3 region has the DNA TGCGCCAGCAGTCCACTAGCGGGAGGGTCCGGGGAGCTGTTTTTT. Its translation: CASSPLAGGSGELFF.

This rearrangement joins TRBV10-3 to TRBJ2-1, with D perhaps TRBD1 (5 bases). CDR1 is ENHRY and CDR2 is SYGVKD in the germline V gene. The CDR3 runs 12 residues. Trimming pared 4 bases from V and 9 bases from J, leaving 10 bases between. The chain's CDR3 is CAISGQYGEQFF. CDR3 bases: TGTGCCATCAGTGGACAGTATGGTGAGCAGTTCTTC.

This chain links TRBV27 with TRBJ2-2, with 8 bases identical to TRBD2. The CDR3 contains 15 residues. V lost 2 bases and J lost 1; bases outside the gene matches: 0. Germline loops: CDR1 MNHEY, CDR2 SMNVEV (reference sequence). The CDR3 loop is CASSLTSGNTGELFF. DNA for the CDR3: TGTGCCAGCAGTTTAACTAGCGGGAACACCGGGGAGCTGTTTTTT.

The genes are TRBV28 and TRBJ1-2; TRBD1 agrees at 12 bases. Germline V gene sequence: CDR1 MDHEN, CDR2 SYDVKM. The CDR3 is made up of 16 amino acids. The V gene end was trimmed by 5 bases and the J gene end by 6 bases; junction bases not matched to a gene: 10. The CDR3 coding sequence is TGTGCCAGCAGTCCTCAACCGGGACAGGGGGCAGATGGCTACACCTTC. It yields the protein CASSPQPGQGADGYTF.

This rearrangement joins TRBV7-2 to TRBJ1-2, with D hard to call. The CDR3 has 13 amino acids. Germline-derived CDR1 and CDR2 are SGHTA and FQGNSA. V dropped 2 bases and J dropped 4 bases, with 8 bases sitting between them. The CDR3 region has the DNA TGTGCCAGCAGCTTACTACCGAGCTATGGCTACACCTTC. It yields the protein CASSLLPSYGYTF.

The V and J genes are TRBV10-3 and TRBJ2-1, with D perhaps matching TRBD2 (6 bases). This CDR3 has 15 residues. Per the germline V gene, CDR1 is ENHRY and CDR2 is SYGVKD. The V end was cut by 2 bases, the J end by 4 bases, with 12 bases between. The CDR3 sequence is CAISEPLGTYNEQFF. CDR3 sequence (DNA): TGTGCCATCAGTGAGCCCCTTGGGACTTACAATGAGCAGTTCTTC.

This clone has just one count. The rearrangement links TRBV5-8 to TRBJ2-7, with D perhaps assigned TRBD1 or TRBD2 (5 bases each). Trimming took 6 bases from V and 5 from J, leaving 21 bases between them. The CDR3 is 15 amino acids. The germline V gene encodes CDR1 SGHTS and CDR2 YDEGEE. In DNA form, the CDR3 reads TGTGCCAGCACCGAATCGGGACCCCGGGTCAACGAGCAGTACTTC. As protein: CASTESGPRVNEQYF.

With regard to this clone: An end of the junction differs from the germline gene, which may be a read error. This chain uses TRBV9 with TRBJ1-1; 9 bases agree with TRBD1. Germline CDR1 SGDLS, CDR2 YYNGEE. The CDR3 length is 15 residues. DNA for the CDR3: TGTGCCAGCAGCGTCGCCGGGACAGGGAACTCTGAAGCTTTCTTT. Protein sequence: CASSVAGTGNSEAFF.

The V gene is TRBV3-1 (or the pseudogene TRBV3-2), the J gene TRBJ1-5; D may be TRBD1 (5 bases). Germline CDR1 LGHDT, CDR2 YNNKEL (reference sequence). This CDR3 is 13 amino acids long. V gave up 0 bases and J gave up 10 bases, with 10 bases separating them. The CDR3 sequence: CASSQDQGRPQHF. The DNA of the CDR3 is TGTGCCAGCAGCCAAGATCAGGGTCGCCCCCAGCATTTT.